The 9 T cell receptor beta chains reported below all come from one sample, sequenced in a study of response to subunit inactivated influenza vaccine. From the RT-PCR reads, TCRdb called clonotypes with MiXCR, one entry per CDR3 protein. Found here are 800,000 or so distinct CDR3 sequences, 20% to 25% of them singletons; the top ten hold more than 8.5%. This specimen was PBMCs from blood, taken about 5 days after vaccination. All receptors come from a man aged 50 to 59 who received an inactivated influenza vaccine.

V and J are TRBV12-3 or TRBV12-4 and TRBJ2-5; no firm D call. The CDR3 sequence is 15 residues long. Trimming removed 1 base at V and 1 base at J, with 10 bases between. The CDR3: CASSLVGSFQETQYF. CDR3 DNA sequence: TGTGCCAGCAGTTTAGTCGGCAGCTTCCAAGAGACCCAGTACTTC.

This clonotype was picked up a small number of times. V is TRBV20-1 and J is TRBJ2-1; no firm D call. The CDR3 loop spans 15 amino acids. The germline gives CDR1 DFQATT, CDR2 SNEGSKA (reference sequence). The germline V and J ends were trimmed by 3 bases and 4 bases, with 16 bases remaining between them. The CDR3 nucleotides read TGCAGTGCTAGCGGTCTTTCCACCGCTTACAATGAGCAGTTCTTC. Amino acid sequence: CSASGLSTAYNEQFF.

This clonotype occurred a few times. The CDR3 nucleotides are TGTGCCAGCAGCCCCTCCGGTAGCGGGAGGGGTAATGAGCAGTTCTTC. Translating it yields CASSPSGSGRGNEQFF. This sequence joins TRBV5-6 and TRBJ2-1; 11 bases align to TRBD2. This CDR3 is 16 amino acids long. The trim removed 4 bases at V and 7 bases at J, leaving 10 bases unmatched. CDR1 is SGHDT, CDR2 YYEEEE, per germline.

This clonotype was counted between two and nine times. The V and J genes are TRBV7-3 and TRBJ2-1; possible D gene TRBD1, 5 bases. The germline V gene has CDR1 SGHTA and CDR2 FQGTGA. The V end lost 1 base, the J end lost 5 bases, and 21 bases lay between the germline ends. This CDR3 region has 18 residues. CDR3 loop: CASSLSVGRVGLDNEQFF. The CDR3 DNA follows: TGTGCCAGCAGCTTAAGTGTCGGCAGGGTGGGGTTGGACAATGAGCAGTTCTTC.

The CDR3: CASSFRGGELATSYNEQFF. The DNA for the CDR3 is TGTGCCAGCAGCTTTAGGGGAGGGGAACTAGCGACGTCCTACAATGAGCAGTTCTTC. This chain joins TRBV11-1 and TRBJ2-1, with 7 bases matching TRBD2. CDR1 and CDR2 (germline): SGHAT, FQDESV (reference sequence). This CDR3 spans 19 amino acids. J was trimmed by 1 base and V by 3 bases; bases with no gene match: 15.

This clonotype was seen a few times. The CDR3 region has the DNA TGCAGCGTGAGGTTAGGGAGCGAGCAGTACTTC. Protein: CSVRLGSEQYF. V and J are TRBV29-1 and TRBJ2-7, with D possibly being TRBD2 (5 bases). The CDR3 covers 11 residues. V was trimmed by 6 bases and J by 6 bases, leaving 12 bases between them. In germline, CDR1 is SQVTM, CDR2 ANQGSEA.

The chain links TRBV6-6 to TRBJ1-2; TRBD1 might be the D (5 bases). The V end was cut by 7 bases, the J end by 4 bases, with 13 bases between. CDR1 and CDR2 (germline): MNHNY, SVGAGI (reference sequence). The CDR3 has 13 amino acids. Here the CDR3 DNA reads TGTGCCAGCACCCCCGGACAAGCCTATGGCTACACCTTC. Translated: CASTPGQAYGYTF.

This clonotype came up a few times. The chain combines TRBV10-3 with TRBJ2-7, with D tentatively TRBD1 (5 bases). Germline lookup yields CDR1 ENHRY and CDR2 SYGVKD. This CDR3 is built from 14 residues. V was shortened by 10 bases and J by 0 bases, with 16 bases between the two germline ends. CDR3: CATGAVEVSYEQYF. The CDR3 DNA is TGTGCCACTGGGGCAGTTGAGGTCTCCTACGAGCAGTACTTC.

This clonotype was recorded only once. The chain joins TRBV4-1 to TRBJ1-5; 7 bases align to TRBD1. V shed 3 bases and J 2 bases; nucleotides not matched to a gene: 7. The CDR3 covers 16 residues. Germline CDR1 is MGHRA and CDR2 is YSYEKL. The chain's CDR3 is CASSHTTGARNQPQHF. CDR3 nucleotides: TGCGCCAGCAGCCACACAACAGGGGCTCGCAATCAGCCCCAGCATTTT.